One sample yielded the 32 T cell receptor beta chains listed below, sequenced in a study of OX40 agonist ivuxolimab in advanced cancers. Sequencing used immunoSEQ multiplex PCR; TCRdb keeps in-frame clones, though not all of them. The sample shows approximately 69,000 clones, 65% to 90% of them seen only once. The sequences come from CD4+ or CD8+ T cells sorted from blood, collected in a trial of the OX40 agonist ivuxolimab. These receptors were collected from an adult with an advanced solid tumor such as melanoma, head and neck, liver or kidney cancer.

V gene TRBV6-5 combines with J gene TRBJ1-2, with 10 bases fitting TRBD1. Germline assignment: CDR1 MNHEY and CDR2 SVGAGI. This CDR3 has 15 residues. The junction had 9 bases not matched to a gene; V was cut back by 5 bases and J by 6 bases. CDR3 loop: CASSGGTGAPHGYTF. CDR3 nucleotide sequence: TGTGCCAGCAGTGGCGGGACAGGGGCTCCTCATGGCTACACCTTC.

The chain is built from TRBV7-2 and TRBJ1-1; D unresolved. The CDR3 sequence is 14 residues long. CDR1 and CDR2 (germline): SGHTA, FQGNSA. Between the trimmed V and J ends, which lost 1 base and 3 bases, there was a span of 9 bases. The chain's CDR3 is CASSLEWFYTEAFF. In DNA, the CDR3 is TGTGCCAGCAGCTTAGAATGGTTCTACACTGAAGCTTTCTTT.

The V and J genes are TRBV5-4 and TRBJ1-1, with D tentatively TRBD1 (5 bases). Trimming shortened V by 0 bases and J by 10 bases, and 13 bases separated the two germline ends. CDR1 and CDR2 (germline): SGHNT, YYREEE (reference sequence). The CDR3 has 13 residues. CDR3: CASSLVGQEGAFF. The CDR3 DNA follows: TGTGCCAGCAGCTTGGTGGGGCAGGAGGGAGCTTTCTTT.

In its sample, this clone ranks as medium-sized. The chain employs TRBV7-6 and TRBJ1-2, with D uncertain. V lost 0 bases and J 2 bases, leaving 7 bases between the germline ends. This CDR3 has 14 amino acids. Germline values: CDR1 SGHVS, CDR2 FNYEAQ. CDR3 DNA: TGTGCCAGCAGCTTAGCCGCCGACAACTATGGCTACACCTTC. This codes for CASSLAADNYGYTF.

This chain connects TRBV5-5 to TRBJ1-3; D not certain. The CDR3 contains 14 residues. Germline CDR1 is SGHKS and CDR2 is YYEKEE (reference sequence). The ends were cut back, 5 bases at V and 0 bases at J, with 9 bases in the middle. CDR3 sequence: CASRARSSGNTIYF. DNA for the CDR3: TGTGCCAGCAGGGCGCGAAGCTCTGGAAACACCATATATTTT. The variable domain in full, completed from reference TRBV5-5 and TRBJ1-3, reads DAGVTQSPTHLIKTRGQQVTLRCSPISGHKSVSWYQQVLGQGPQFIFQYYEKEERGRGNFPDRFSARQFPNYSSELNVNALLLGDSALYLCASRARSSGNTIYFGEGSWLTVV.

The V call is TRBV6-5, the J call TRBJ2-2; D unresolved. This CDR3 contains 13 residues. V lost 6 bases and J 0 bases, leaving 5 bases between the germline ends. Per the germline V gene, CDR1 is MNHEY and CDR2 is SVGAGI. For the CDR3, the DNA is TGTGCCAGCAGCTATGCGAACACCGGGGAGCTGTTTTTT. Its protein product is CASSYANTGELFF.

The rearrangement links TRBV14 to TRBJ1-2; 7 nucleotides line up with TRBD1. After removal of 4 bases from V and 4 bases from J, the junction contained 3 bases not matched to a gene. Germline lookup yields CDR1 SGHDN and CDR2 FVKESK. CDR3 length: 13 amino acids. The DNA for the CDR3 is TGTGCCAGCAGCCGGACAGGCCCCTATGGCTACACCTTC. This sequence encodes CASSRTGPYGYTF.

This chain's CDR3 is CAISSDSANTGELFF. The CDR3 DNA is TGTGCCATCAGTTCTGACAGCGCGAACACCGGGGAGCTGTTTTTT. The rearrangement uses TRBV10-3 and TRBJ2-2; D is perhaps TRBD1 (5 bases). CDR3 length: 15 amino acids. V shed 5 bases and J shed 0 bases, with 10 bases lying between them. Germline values: CDR1 ENHRY, CDR2 SYGVKD.

The genes are TRBV10-3 and TRBJ1-6; D is unclear. Trimming removed 0 bases from V and 7 bases from J, with 7 bases in between. CDR1 is ENHRY, CDR2 SYGVKD, per germline. CDR3 size: 14 residues. CDR3 loop: CAISESFGNSPLHF. CDR3 in DNA: TGTGCCATCAGTGAGTCGTTCGGGAATTCACCCCTCCACTTT.

The rearrangement links TRBV19 to TRBJ1-1, with TRBD1 matching 9 bases. The germline gives CDR1 LNHDA, CDR2 SQIVND (reference sequence). CDR3 size: 13 residues. Losses at the gene ends were 6 bases for V and 4 bases for J; bases not matched to a gene: 3. This CDR3 is CASRADRGTEAFF. CDR3 sequence (DNA): TGTGCCAGTAGAGCGGACAGGGGCACTGAAGCTTTCTTT.

This chain joins TRBV5-1 and TRBJ2-2; weak D call: TRBD1 (6 bases). V lost 3 bases, J lost 4 bases, and 13 bases lay in between. This CDR3 is built from 15 residues. Germline V gives CDR1 SGHRS, CDR2 YFSETQ. The CDR3 DNA reads as TGCGCCAGCAGCTCGAGGGGGTTCCGCACCGGGGAGCTGTTTTTT. As protein: CASSSRGFRTGELFF.

As DNA, the CDR3 is TGTGCCAGCAGCCCCCGTTCTGGGGGCGATACCGGGGAGCTGTTTTTT. Translating it yields CASSPRSGGDTGELFF. This chain joins TRBV5-4 and TRBJ2-2; D possibly corresponds to TRBD1 (6 bases). Trimming took 4 bases from V and 5 from J, leaving 18 bases between them. Looked up from germline, CDR1 is SGHNT and CDR2 is YYREEE (reference sequence). The CDR3 spans 16 residues.

The chain carries TRBV6-6 and TRBJ1-1, with no clear D. CDR1 MNHNY and CDR2 SVGAGI come from the germline V gene (reference sequence). V lost 8 bases and J lost 1, with 11 bases in between. The CDR3 extends over 13 amino acids. CDR3 in DNA: TGTGCCAGCGGGGTGCTATCGAACACTGAAGCTTTCTTT. This translates into CASGVLSNTEAFF.

The chain uses TRBV4-1 and TRBJ2-7; 9 bases match TRBD2. The CDR3 consists of 16 residues. Germline trimming cut 6 bases from V and 3 bases from J; bases unmatched to any gene: 12. The germline V gene has CDR1 MGHRA and CDR2 YSYEKL. The CDR3 DNA reads as TGCGCCAGCAGTCCAAGAGGAAGCGGGGGGTACTACGAGCAGTACTTC. Its translation is CASSPRGSGGYYEQYF.

The chain employs TRBV29-1 and TRBJ1-2; 7 nucleotides line up with TRBD1. Germline CDR1 and CDR2: SQVTM and ANQGSEA. This CDR3 spans 13 amino acids. J gave up 8 bases and V 4 bases, and 10 bases lay outside the gene matches. The CDR3 protein is CSVVLAGGGGYTF. The CDR3 DNA sequence: TGCAGCGTTGTACTGGCAGGGGGTGGCGGCTACACCTTC. Supplemented by reference TRBV29-1 and TRBJ1-2, the full variable domain reads SAVISQKPSRDICQRGTSLTIQCQVDSQVTMMFWYRQQPGQSLTLIATANQGSEATYESGFVIDKFPISRPNLTFSTLTVSNMSPEDSSIYLCSVVLAGGGGYTFGSGTRLTVV.

V usage is TRBV6-5 and J usage is TRBJ2-4; D remains ambiguous. This CDR3 region has 15 residues. The V and J ends lost 7 bases and 3 bases respectively, with 16 bases between them. CDR1 is MNHEY and CDR2 is SVGAGI in the germline V gene. CDR3 sequence reads: CASTQRPGLKNIQYF. CDR3 in DNA: TGTGCCAGCACCCAGAGACCGGGTCTCAAAAACATTCAGTACTTC.

J is TRBJ1-3 and V is TRBV7-2, with D unresolved. V was clipped by 1 base and J by 2 bases, with 12 bases between them. The V gene's germline CDR1 is SGHTA and CDR2 FQGNSA. The CDR3 has 16 residues. CDR3 region: CASSLESGWTGNTIYF. DNA for the CDR3: TGTGCCAGCAGCTTAGAGTCGGGTTGGACTGGAAACACCATATATTTT.

A single count supports this clone. V and J are TRBV5-4 and TRBJ2-1, with 8 nucleotides matching TRBD2. The CDR3 is 16 residues long. The V segment lost 6 bases and the J segment 4 bases; nucleotides outside the gene matches: 12. Looked up from germline, CDR1 is SGHNT and CDR2 is YYREEE (reference sequence). The CDR3, as DNA: TGTGCCAGCACCAGGCCGGGGGGGCTAGGATACAATGAGCAGTTCTTC. Encoded protein: CASTRPGGLGYNEQFF. The full variable domain, completed using reference TRBV5-4 and TRBJ2-1, is ETGVTQSPTHLIKTRGQQVTLRCSSQSGHNTVSWYQQALGQGPQFIFQYYREEENGRGNFPPRFSGLQFPNYSSELNVNALELDDSALYLCASTRPGGLGYNEQFFGPGTRLTVL.

This clone occurred once. The chain is built from TRBV25-1 and TRBJ2-2, with 13 bases lining up with TRBD2. After removal of 5 bases from V and 5 bases from J, the junction contained 2 bases not matched to a gene. The CDR3 length is 15 residues. Germline CDR1 MGHDK, CDR2 SYGVNS. The CDR3 loop reads CASSSTSGGTGELFF. DNA of the CDR3: TGTGCCAGCAGTTCGACTAGCGGGGGGACCGGGGAGCTGTTTTTT.

With regard to this clone: The junction shows a germline mismatch at one end, possibly a read error. The chain has TRBV7-7 and TRBJ2-5; the match to TRBD1 covers 7 bases. The J call may be mistaken, given a closer DNA end match to TRBJ2-7. This CDR3 has 14 residues. The germline V gene has CDR1 SSHAT and CDR2 FNYEAQ (reference sequence). CDR3 DNA sequence: TGTGCTAGCAGCTTAAACAGGGGCTCCTCCGAGCAGTACTTC. Translating gives CASSLNRGSSEQYF.

The chain employs TRBV5-1 and TRBJ1-3; D not certain. Deletions cut 4 bases from V and 1 base from J, with 9 bases between. CDR1 SGHRS and CDR2 YFSETQ come from the germline V gene. The length of the CDR3 is 14 residues. The CDR3 protein is CASSLRESGNTIYF. CDR3 sequence (DNA): TGCGCCAGCAGCCTTCGGGAATCTGGAAACACCATATATTTT.

The chain couples TRBV6-5 to TRBJ1-2, with 8 bases matching TRBD1. CDR3 size: 12 residues. Germline V gene lookup returns CDR1 MNHEY and CDR2 SVGAGI. V trimming: 5 bases; J trimming: 4 bases; junction bases outside the gene matches: 0. CDR3 sequence (DNA): TGTGCCAGCAGTCAGGGGGCCTATGGCTACACCTTC. Protein: CASSQGAYGYTF.

The chain uses TRBV10-3 and TRBJ2-1; D gene ambiguous. There are 16 residues in the CDR3. The V gene lost 0 bases and the J gene lost 7 bases, with 16 bases spanning the gap. CDR1 and CDR2 (germline): ENHRY, SYGVKD. In DNA form, the CDR3 reads TGTGCCATCAGTGAGTCTGTTATCTACAGCCGAAATGAGCAGTTCTTC. Translated: CAISESVIYSRNEQFF.

The rearrangement uses TRBV19 and TRBJ1-6, with 8 bases aligning to TRBD1. V lost 10 bases to trimming and J lost 6 bases; unmatched junction nucleotides: 5. CDR3 length: 13 amino acids. CDR1 and CDR2 (germline): LNHDA, SQIVND (reference sequence). As DNA, the CDR3 is TGTGCCACCGCAGACAGGGGTAATTCACCCCTCCACTTT. Protein product: CATADRGNSPLHF. Full variable domain (remainder filled in from reference TRBV19 and TRBJ1-6): DGGITQSPKYLFRKEGQNVTLSCEQNLNHDAMYWYRQDPGQGLRLIYYSQIVNDFQKGDIAEGYSVSREKKESFPLTVTSAQKNPTAFYLCATADRGNSPLHFGNGTRLTVT.

A single count supports this clone. CDR3 bases: TGTGCCAGCAGCCCGCTGACAGGGGCTGTCCGAGAGACCCAGTACTTC. Its translation: CASSPLTGAVRETQYF. The chain uses TRBV11-2 and TRBJ2-5; 8 nucleotides align to TRBD1. Losses at the gene ends were 5 bases for V and 4 bases for J; bases not matched to a gene: 12. This CDR3 has 16 amino acids. Looked up from germline, CDR1 is SGHAT and CDR2 is FQNNGV.

V and J are TRBV11-3 and TRBJ2-1, with D perhaps matching TRBD1 or TRBD2 (5 bases each). From germline, CDR1 is SGHNT and CDR2 YENEEA. This CDR3 is built from 15 residues. V gave up 6 bases and J gave up 0 bases, with 12 bases separating them. CDR3 region: CASSSDGTSYNEQFF. CDR3 coding DNA: TGTGCCAGCAGTTCTGACGGGACCTCCTACAATGAGCAGTTCTTC. The full variable domain, rest sourced from reference TRBV11-3 and TRBJ2-1, is EAGVVQSPRYKIIEKKQPVAFWCNPISGHNTLYWYLQNLGQGPELLIRYENEEAVDDSQLPKDRFSAERLKGVDSTLKIQPAELGDSAVYLCASSSDGTSYNEQFFGPGTRLTVL.

The gene calls are TRBV28 and TRBJ1-5, with D maybe TRBD1 (5 bases). Trimming removed 5 bases from V and 2 bases from J, with 16 bases in between. The V gene's germline CDR1 is MDHEN and CDR2 SYDVKM. CDR3 size: 16 residues. The CDR3: CASSPGGRGGNQPQHF. Written as DNA, the CDR3 is TGTGCCAGCAGTCCCGGGGGGAGGGGCGGCAATCAGCCCCAGCATTTT.

This chain connects TRBV6-6 to TRBJ2-7; maybe TRBD1 (5 bases). Germline V CDR1 and CDR2: MNHNY, SVGAGI (reference sequence). V was trimmed by 6 bases and J by 1 base, leaving 16 bases between them. This CDR3 spans 15 amino acids. CDR3: CASRYQGLPSYEQYF. DNA for the CDR3: TGTGCCAGCAGGTATCAGGGTTTACCATCCTACGAGCAGTACTTC.

The chain combines TRBV5-4 with TRBJ1-4, with D perhaps TRBD1 (5 bases). The V end was cut by 1 base, the J end by 3 bases, with 10 bases between. From germline, CDR1 is SGHNT and CDR2 YYREEE (reference sequence). The CDR3 runs to 15 residues. DNA of the CDR3: TGTGCCAGCAGCTTGAGTCCGGGGCCTAATGAAAAACTGTTTTTT. Amino acids: CASSLSPGPNEKLFF. Full variable domain (rest looked up from reference TRBV5-4 and TRBJ1-4): ETGVTQSPTHLIKTRGQQVTLRCSSQSGHNTVSWYQQALGQGPQFIFQYYREEENGRGNFPPRFSGLQFPNYSSELNVNALELDDSALYLCASSLSPGPNEKLFFGSGTQLSVL.

V usage is TRBV27 and J usage is TRBJ1-5; 7 bases line up with TRBD1. The germline gives CDR1 MNHEY, CDR2 SMNVEV (reference sequence). V lost 7 bases, J lost 3 bases, and 3 bases stayed unmatched. The length of the CDR3 is 13 residues. The CDR3: CASKDRVNQPQHF. CDR3 coding DNA: TGTGCCAGCAAAGACAGGGTCAATCAGCCCCAGCATTTT.

This clone was detected once. The chain employs TRBV29-1 and TRBJ2-7; D possibly matches TRBD1 or TRBD2 (5 bases each). The CDR3 extends over 13 amino acids. The germline V gene encodes CDR1 SQVTM and CDR2 ANQGSEA. Between the trimmed V and J ends, which lost 5 bases and 7 bases, there was a span of 18 bases. The CDR3 DNA is TGCAGCGTTACCCCGGACGGGGCTTGGGAGCAGTACTTC. Residues: CSVTPDGAWEQYF.

J is TRBJ2-7 and V is TRBV4-1; 7 positions agree with TRBD2. Germline assignment: CDR1 MGHRA and CDR2 YSYEKL. CDR3 size: 15 residues. Losses at the gene ends were 0 bases for V and 7 bases for J; bases not matched to a gene: 9. The CDR3 here is CASSQDQATSREQYF. In nucleotides, the CDR3 is TGCGCCAGCAGCCAAGATCAGGCGACTAGCCGGGAGCAGTACTTC.